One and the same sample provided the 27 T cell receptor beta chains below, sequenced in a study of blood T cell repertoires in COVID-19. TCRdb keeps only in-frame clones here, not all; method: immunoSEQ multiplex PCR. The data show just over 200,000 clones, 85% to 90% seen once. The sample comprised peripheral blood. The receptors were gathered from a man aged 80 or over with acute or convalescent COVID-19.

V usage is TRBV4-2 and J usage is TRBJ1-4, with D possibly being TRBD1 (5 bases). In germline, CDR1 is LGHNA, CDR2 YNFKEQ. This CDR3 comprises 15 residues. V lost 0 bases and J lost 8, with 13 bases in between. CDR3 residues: CASSQDHGRGEKLFF. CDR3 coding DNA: TGTGCCAGCAGCCAAGATCATGGACGGGGGGAAAAACTGTTTTTT.

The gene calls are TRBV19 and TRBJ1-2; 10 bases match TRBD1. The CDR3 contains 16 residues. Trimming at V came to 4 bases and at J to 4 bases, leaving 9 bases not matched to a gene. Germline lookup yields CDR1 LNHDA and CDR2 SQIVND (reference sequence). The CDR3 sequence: CASSTTRQGARYGYTF. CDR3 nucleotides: TGTGCCAGTAGTACGACCCGACAGGGGGCTCGCTATGGCTACACCTTC.

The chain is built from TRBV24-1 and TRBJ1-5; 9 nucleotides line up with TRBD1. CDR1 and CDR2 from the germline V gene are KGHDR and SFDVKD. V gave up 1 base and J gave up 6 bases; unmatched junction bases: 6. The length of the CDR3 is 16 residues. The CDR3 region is CATSDLRTGAPQPQHF. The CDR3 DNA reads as TGTGCCACCAGTGATTTAAGGACAGGGGCCCCTCAGCCCCAGCATTTT.

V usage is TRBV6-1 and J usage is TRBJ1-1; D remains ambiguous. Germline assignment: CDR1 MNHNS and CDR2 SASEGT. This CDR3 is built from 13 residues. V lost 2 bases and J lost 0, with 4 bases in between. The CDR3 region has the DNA TGTGCCAGCAGTGAACAGGTGAACACTGAAGCTTTCTTT. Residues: CASSEQVNTEAFF.

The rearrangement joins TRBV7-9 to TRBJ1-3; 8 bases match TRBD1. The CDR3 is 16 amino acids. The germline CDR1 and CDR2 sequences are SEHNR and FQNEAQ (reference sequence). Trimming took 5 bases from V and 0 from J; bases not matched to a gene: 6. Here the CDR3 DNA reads TGTGCCAGCAGCATTAGACAGGGGATCTCTGGAAACACCATATATTTT. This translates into CASSIRQGISGNTIYF.

CDR3: CASRRQGGTEAFF. Written as DNA, the CDR3 is TGTGCCAGCAGGCGACAGGGAGGCACTGAAGCTTTCTTT. This chain connects TRBV11-3 to TRBJ1-1, with 7 bases that match TRBD1. J was trimmed by 4 bases and V by 6 bases; bases with no gene match: 5. Germline V gene data show CDR1 as SGHNT and CDR2 as YENEEA. The CDR3 covers 13 residues.

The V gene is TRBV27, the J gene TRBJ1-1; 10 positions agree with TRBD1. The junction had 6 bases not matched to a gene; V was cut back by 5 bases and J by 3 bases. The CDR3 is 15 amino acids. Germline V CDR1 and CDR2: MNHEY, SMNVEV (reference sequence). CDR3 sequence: CASSPRTGGHTEAFF. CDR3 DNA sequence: TGTGCCAGCAGTCCAAGGACAGGGGGGCACACTGAAGCTTTCTTT.

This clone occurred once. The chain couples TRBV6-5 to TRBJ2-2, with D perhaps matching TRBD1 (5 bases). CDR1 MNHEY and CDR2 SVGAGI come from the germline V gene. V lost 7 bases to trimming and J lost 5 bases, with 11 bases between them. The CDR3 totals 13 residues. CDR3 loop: CASTQGGTGELFF. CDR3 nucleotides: TGTGCCAGCACCCAGGGTGGTACCGGGGAGCTGTTTTTT.

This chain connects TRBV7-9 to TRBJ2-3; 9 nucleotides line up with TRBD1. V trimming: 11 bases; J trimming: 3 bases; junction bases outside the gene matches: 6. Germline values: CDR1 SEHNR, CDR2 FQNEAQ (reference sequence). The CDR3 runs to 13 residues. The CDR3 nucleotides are TGTGCCCAAAATGGACAGGGGACAGATACGCAGTATTTT. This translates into CAQNGQGTDTQYF.

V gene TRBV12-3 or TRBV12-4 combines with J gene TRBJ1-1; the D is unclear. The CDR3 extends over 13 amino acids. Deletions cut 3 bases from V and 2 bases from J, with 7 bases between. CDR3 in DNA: TGTGCCAGCAGTTTGGCGGGAAACACTGAAGCTTTCTTT. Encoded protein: CASSLAGNTEAFF.

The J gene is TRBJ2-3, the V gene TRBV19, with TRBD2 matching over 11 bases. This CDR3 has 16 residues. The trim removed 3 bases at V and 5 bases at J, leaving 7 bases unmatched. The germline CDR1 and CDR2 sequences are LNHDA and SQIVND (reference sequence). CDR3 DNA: TGTGCCAGTAGTATGACGACTAGCGGGACGGAAGATACGCAGTATTTT. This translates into CASSMTTSGTEDTQYF.

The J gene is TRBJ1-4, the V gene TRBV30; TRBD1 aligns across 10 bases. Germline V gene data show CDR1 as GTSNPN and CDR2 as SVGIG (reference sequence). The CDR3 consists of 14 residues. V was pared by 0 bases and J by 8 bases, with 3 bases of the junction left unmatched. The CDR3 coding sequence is TGTGCCTGGAGTGTTGGGACAGGGGACGAAAAACTGTTTTTT. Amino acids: CAWSVGTGDEKLFF.

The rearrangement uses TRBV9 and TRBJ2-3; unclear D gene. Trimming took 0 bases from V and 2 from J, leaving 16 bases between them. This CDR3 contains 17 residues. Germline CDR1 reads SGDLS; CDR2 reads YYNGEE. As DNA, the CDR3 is TGTGCCAGCAGCGTAGAGTCCCAGGCAGGTGTCACAGATACGCAGTATTTT. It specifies CASSVESQAGVTDTQYF.

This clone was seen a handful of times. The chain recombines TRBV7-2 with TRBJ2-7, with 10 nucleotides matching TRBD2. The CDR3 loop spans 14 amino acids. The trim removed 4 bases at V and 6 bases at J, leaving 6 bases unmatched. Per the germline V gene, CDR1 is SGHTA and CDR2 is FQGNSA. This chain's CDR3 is CASSSLAGDPEQYV. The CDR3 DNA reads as TGTGCCAGCAGCTCCCTAGCGGGAGACCCCGAGCAGTACGTC.

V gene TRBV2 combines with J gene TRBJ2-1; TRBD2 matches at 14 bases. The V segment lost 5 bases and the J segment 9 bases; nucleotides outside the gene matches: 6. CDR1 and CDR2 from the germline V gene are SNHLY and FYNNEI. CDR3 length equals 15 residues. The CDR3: CASSRGTSGSSEQFF. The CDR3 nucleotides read TGTGCCAGCAGTCGTGGGACTAGCGGGAGCTCTGAGCAGTTCTTC.

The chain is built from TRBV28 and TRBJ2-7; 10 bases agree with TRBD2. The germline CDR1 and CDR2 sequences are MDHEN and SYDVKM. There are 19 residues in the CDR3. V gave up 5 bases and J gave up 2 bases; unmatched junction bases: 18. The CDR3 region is CASSPSRAGGPSGTYEQYF. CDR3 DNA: TGTGCCAGCAGTCCCTCGAGAGCGGGAGGGCCCTCAGGCACCTACGAGCAGTACTTC. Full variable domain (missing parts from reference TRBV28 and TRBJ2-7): DVKVTQSSRYLVKRTGEKVFLECVQDMDHENMFWYRQDPGLGLRLIYFSYDVKMKEKGDIPEGYSVSREKKERFSLILESASTNQTSMYLCASSPSRAGGPSGTYEQYFGPGTRLTVT.

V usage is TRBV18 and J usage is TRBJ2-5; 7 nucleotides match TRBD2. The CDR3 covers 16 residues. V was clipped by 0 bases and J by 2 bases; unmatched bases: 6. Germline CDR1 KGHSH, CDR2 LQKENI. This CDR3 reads CASSPPVGGGQETQYF. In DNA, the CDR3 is TGTGCCAGCTCACCACCGGTTGGGGGGGGTCAAGAGACCCAGTACTTC.

The CDR3 DNA sequence: TGTGCCAGCAGTGGCGCCCAGCTAGCATCCTACAATGAGCAGTTCTTC. Residues: CASSGAQLASYNEQFF. V gene TRBV6-1 combines with J gene TRBJ2-1; a weak D match, TRBD2 (5 bases). Germline V gene sequence: CDR1 MNHNS, CDR2 SASEGT. The CDR3 consists of 16 residues. Deletions cut 4 bases from V and 1 base from J, with 14 bases between.

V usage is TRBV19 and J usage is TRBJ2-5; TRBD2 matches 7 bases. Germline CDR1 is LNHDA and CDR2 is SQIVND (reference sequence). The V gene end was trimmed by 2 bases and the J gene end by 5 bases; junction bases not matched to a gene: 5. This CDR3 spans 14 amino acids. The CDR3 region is CASSISGSGETQYF. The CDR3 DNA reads TGTGCCAGTAGTATAAGTGGTAGCGGGGAGACCCAGTACTTC.

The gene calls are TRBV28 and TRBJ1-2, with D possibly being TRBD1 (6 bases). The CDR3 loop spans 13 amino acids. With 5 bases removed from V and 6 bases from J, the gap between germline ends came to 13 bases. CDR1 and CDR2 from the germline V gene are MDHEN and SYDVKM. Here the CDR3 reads CASSEQGFNGYTF. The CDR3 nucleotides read TGTGCCAGCAGTGAACAGGGTTTCAATGGCTACACCTTC.

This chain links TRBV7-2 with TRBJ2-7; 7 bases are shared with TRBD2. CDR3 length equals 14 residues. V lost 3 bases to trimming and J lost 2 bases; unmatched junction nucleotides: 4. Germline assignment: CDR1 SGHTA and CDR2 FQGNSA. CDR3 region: CASSLGLPPYEQYV. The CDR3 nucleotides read TGTGCCAGCAGCTTGGGACTACCTCCCTACGAGCAGTACGTC.

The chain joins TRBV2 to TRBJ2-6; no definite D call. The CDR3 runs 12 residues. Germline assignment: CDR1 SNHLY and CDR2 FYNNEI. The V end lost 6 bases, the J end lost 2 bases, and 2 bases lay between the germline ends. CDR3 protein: CASSAGANVLTF. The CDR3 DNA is TGTGCCAGCAGCGCTGGGGCCAACGTCCTGACTTTC.

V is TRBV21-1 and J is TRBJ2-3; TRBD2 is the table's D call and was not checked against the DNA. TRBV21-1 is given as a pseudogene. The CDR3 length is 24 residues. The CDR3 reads CASSYKRASGRVSSRGKDKDTQYF. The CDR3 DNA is TGTGCCAGCAGCTACAAGCGGGCTAGCGGGAGGGTATCATCGAGGGGGAAGGATAAAGATACGCAGTATTTT.

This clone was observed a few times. CDR3 protein: CASSRANGNTIYF. CDR3 in DNA: TGTGCCAGCTCACGGGCAAATGGAAACACCATATATTTT. V usage is TRBV18 and J usage is TRBJ1-3; unclear D gene. The CDR3 contains 13 residues. Germline V lookup: CDR1 KGHSH, CDR2 LQKENI. Trimming left V 4 bases short and J 3 bases short, with 7 bases between.

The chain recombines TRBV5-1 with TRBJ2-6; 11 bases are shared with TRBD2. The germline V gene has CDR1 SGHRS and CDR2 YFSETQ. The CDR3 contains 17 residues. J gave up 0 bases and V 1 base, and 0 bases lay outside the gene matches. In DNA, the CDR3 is TGCGCCAGCAGCTTGACTAGCGGGAGCTCTGGGGCCAACGTCCTGACTTTC. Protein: CASSLTSGSSGANVLTF.

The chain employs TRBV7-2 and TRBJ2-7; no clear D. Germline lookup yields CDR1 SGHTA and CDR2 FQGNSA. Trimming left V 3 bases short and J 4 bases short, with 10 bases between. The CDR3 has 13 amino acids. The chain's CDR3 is CASSFLVEYEQYF. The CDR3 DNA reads TGTGCCAGCAGCTTTCTGGTGGAGTACGAGCAGTACTTC.

The DNA of the CDR3 is TGCGCCAGCACAGCAGGGTTGACGAACACCGGGGAGCTGTTTTTT. The encoded protein is CASTAGLTNTGELFF. The chain carries TRBV5-1 and TRBJ2-2; maybe TRBD1 (5 bases). The V gene's germline CDR1 is SGHRS and CDR2 YFSETQ. Trimming removed 6 bases at V and 0 bases at J, with 12 bases between. The CDR3 extends over 15 amino acids.